The rows below give T cell receptor beta chains drawn from one sample of a study of regulatory T cells after allogeneic stem cell transplantation. Via MiXCR, TCRdb re-called the 5' RACE reads, giving one row per CDR3 protein. The sample shows about 1,100 distinct CDR3 sequences, less than 20% of them seen only once. Material: sorted CD4+ T cells from blood (whether regulatory or conventional is not recorded), obtained 30 days after allogeneic stem cell transplant. These receptors were obtained from a human patient who had an allogeneic stem cell transplant, so the T cells may come from the graft donor. Each CDR3 is given with its conserved first and last residue. The D gene is left open where the match is weak. The size field is filled for only some rows; it gives once, few, many or a size class.

TRBJ2-7	TRBD2	medium-sized	TRBV20-1	TGCAGTGCCGGGACTAGCGGGGTCACCTACGAGCAGTACTTC	CSAGTSGVTYEQYF
TRBJ2-3	-	large	TRBV6-5	TGTGCCAGCAGTTACTCGTACCTAGACACAGATACGCAGTATTTT	CASSYSYLDTDTQYF
TRBJ1-6	-	-	TRBV3-1	TGTGCCAGCAGATTAGGTGGAAACTATAATTCACCCCTCCACTTT	CASRLGGNYNSPLHF
TRBJ2-1	-	few	TRBV29-1	TGCAGCGTTCCCCTGCAGGGCTTACAAACTAGTAACTACAATGAGCAGTTCTTC	CSVPLQGLQTSNYNEQFF
TRBJ2-1	-	medium-sized	TRBV6-1	TGTGCCAGCACCTTAGCGACCGCGGGGATCAATGAGCAGTTCTTC	CASTLATAGINEQFF
TRBJ2-7	TRBD1	large	TRBV20-1	TGCAGTGCGAGGGGGACAGGATCCTACGAGCAGTACTTC	CSARGTGSYEQYF
TRBJ1-3	-	large	TRBV5-1	TGCGCCAGCAGCTTAGGAGGGGCAGGAAACACCATATATTTT	CASSLGGAGNTIYF
TRBJ2-4	TRBD2	large	TRBV18	TGTGCCAGCTCCGCTAGCGGGAGGGCCAAAAACATTCAGTACTTC	CASSASGRAKNIQYF
TRBJ2-7	-	-	TRBV20-1	TGCAGTGCTCCGTCGGGCAGTTCTTACGAGCAGTACTTC	CSAPSGSSYEQYF
TRBJ1-4	TRBD1	medium-sized	TRBV5-6	TGTGCCAGCAGCTTGAACAGGGGACCGTCTTTAGATGAAAAACTGTTTTTT	CASSLNRGPSLDEKLFF
TRBJ2-3	-	medium-sized	TRBV11-2	TGTGCCAGCACCAGAGGAAGCGGACCTAGCACAGATACGCAGTATTTT	CASTRGSGPSTDTQYF
TRBJ2-2	-	large	TRBV5-1	TGCGCCAGCAGCCTAGGGGTCACCGGGGAGCTGTTTTTT	CASSLGVTGELFF
TRBJ2-7	TRBD2	medium-sized	TRBV5-4	TGTGCCAGCAGCTTGGGGCTAGCGGGAGGGAACCCCTACGAGCAGTACTTC	CASSLGLAGGNPYEQYF
TRBJ2-7	TRBD2	large	TRBV11-2	TGTGCCAGCAGCTTGGGACTAGCGGGAGGAACTATTCCCTACGAGCAGTACTTC	CASSLGLAGGTIPYEQYF
TRBJ2-1	-	-	TRBV5-1	TGCGCCAGCGCCCAAGGGACGTCGGTGAATGAGCAGTCCTTC	CASAQGTSVNEQSF
TRBJ2-1	TRBD2	large	TRBV14	TGTGCCAGCAGCCAAGGTCAACTAGCGTACTACAATGAGCAGTTCTTC	CASSQGQLAYYNEQFF
TRBJ2-7	-	medium-sized	TRBV20-1	TGCAGTGCTAGGGCTAGCTCCCACGAGCAGTACTTC	CSARASSHEQYF
TRBJ2-2	TRBD2	hyperexpanded	TRBV20-1	TGCAGTGCTCTTGGGGAGGGTGACGGGGAGCTGTTTTTT	CSALGEGDGELFF
TRBJ2-7	-	-	TRBV5-1	TGCGCCAGCAGCTTCAGCGAACCCTACGAGCAGTACTTC	CASSFSEPYEQYF
TRBJ1-5	-	-	TRBV6-1	TGTGCCAGCAGCAAGGAGACCCAGCCCCAGAATTTC	CASSKETQPQNF
TRBJ2-1	-	medium-sized	TRBV24-1	TGTGCCACCAGTAGGGACGCCGGAGAGCAGTTCTTC	CATSRDAGEQFF
TRBJ2-7	TRBD1	medium-sized	TRBV5-1	TGCGCCAGCAGCTTCTCAGGGGGCGAGTACGAGCAGTACTTC	CASSFSGGEYEQYF
TRBJ2-1	-	large	TRBV28	TGTGCCAGCAGTATGATGTACAATGAGCAGTTCTTC	CASSMMYNEQFF
TRBJ2-7	-	medium-sized	TRBV12-3/TRBV12-4	TGTGCCAGCAGTTTCAGGGGGGGCACCTACGAGCAGTACTTC	CASSFRGGTYEQYF
TRBJ2-6	-	medium-sized	TRBV19	TGTGCCAGTAGTCCCTGGGCCTCTGGGGCCAACGTCCTGACTTTC	CASSPWASGANVLTF
TRBJ2-2	-	few	TRBV6-5	TGTGCCAGCAGTTACGATCCCGGCTCGTCTAGCGGGGAGCTGTTTTTT	CASSYDPGSSSGELFF
TRBJ1-1	-	medium-sized	TRBV5-5	TGTGCCAGCAGATTGACGTCAGGGGAGAACACTGAAGCTTTCTTT	CASRLTSGENTEAFF
TRBJ2-1	-	medium-sized	TRBV29-1	TGCAGCGTAGGGGCTTTGAATGAGCAGTTCTTC	CSVGALNEQFF
TRBJ2-7	-	large	TRBV20-1	TGCAGTGCTAGAAACGTACGGAGTTCTTGGTCCTACGAGCAGTACTTC	CSARNVRSSWSYEQYF
TRBJ2-3	-	large	TRBV20-1	TGCAGTGCGCGACCGCCCCCGGCCGGAGATACGCAGTATTTT	CSARPPPAGDTQYF
TRBJ1-1	-	-	TRBV27	TGCGCCGGCAGTTCTTGGACTGATCGAGGCGAAGCTTTCTTT	CAGSSWTDRGEAFF
TRBJ2-1	TRBD2	large	TRBV6-1	TGTGCCAGCAGTATTCTAGCGGGCCCTTACAATGAGCAGTTCTTC	CASSILAGPYNEQFF
TRBJ2-5	-	-	TRBV5-4	TGTGCCAGCAGCTTGGCCGTCGGGGTGGGAATTCGAGAGACCCAGTACTTC	CASSLAVGVGIRETQYF
TRBJ1-5	-	large	TRBV9	TGTGCCAGCAGCGTAGATGGGTATAGCAATCAGCCCCAGCATTTT	CASSVDGYSNQPQHF
TRBJ2-1	-	medium-sized	TRBV7-6	TGTGCCAGCAGCTTAAGCCAGGGGCGGGGAGAGCAGTTCTTC	CASSLSQGRGEQFF